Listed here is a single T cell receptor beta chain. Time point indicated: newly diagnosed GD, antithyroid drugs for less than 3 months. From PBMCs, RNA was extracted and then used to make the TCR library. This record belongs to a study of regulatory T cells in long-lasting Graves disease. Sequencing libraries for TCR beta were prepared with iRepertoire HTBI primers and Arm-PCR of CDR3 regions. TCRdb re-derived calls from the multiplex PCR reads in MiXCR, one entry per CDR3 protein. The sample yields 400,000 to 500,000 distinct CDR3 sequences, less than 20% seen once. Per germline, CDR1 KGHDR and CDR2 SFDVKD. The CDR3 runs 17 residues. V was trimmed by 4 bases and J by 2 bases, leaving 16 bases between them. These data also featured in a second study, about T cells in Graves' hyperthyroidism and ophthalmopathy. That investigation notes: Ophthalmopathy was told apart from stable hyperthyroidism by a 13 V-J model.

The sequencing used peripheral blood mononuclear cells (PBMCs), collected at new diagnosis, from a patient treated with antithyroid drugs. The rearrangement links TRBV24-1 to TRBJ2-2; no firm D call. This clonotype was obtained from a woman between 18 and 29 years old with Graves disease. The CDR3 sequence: CATSDYGHELNTGELFF. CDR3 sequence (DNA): TGTGCCACCAGTGACTATGGCCACGAACTTAACACCGGGGAGCTGTTTTTT.